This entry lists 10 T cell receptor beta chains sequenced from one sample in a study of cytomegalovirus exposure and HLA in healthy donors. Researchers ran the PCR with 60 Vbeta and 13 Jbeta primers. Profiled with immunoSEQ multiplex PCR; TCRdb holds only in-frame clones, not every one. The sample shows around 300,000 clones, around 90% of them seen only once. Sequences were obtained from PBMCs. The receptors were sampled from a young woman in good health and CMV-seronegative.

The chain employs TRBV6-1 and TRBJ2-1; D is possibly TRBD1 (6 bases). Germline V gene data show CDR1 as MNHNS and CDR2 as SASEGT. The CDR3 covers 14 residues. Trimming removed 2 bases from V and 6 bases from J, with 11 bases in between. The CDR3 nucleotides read TGTGCCAGCAGTGAAAGGGGCAGGGGCAATGAGCAGTTCTTC. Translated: CASSERGRGNEQFF.

The CDR3 sequence is CASSEDRGFADTQYF. Written as DNA, the CDR3 is TGCGCCAGCAGTGAGGACAGGGGGTTTGCAGATACGCAGTATTTT. This rearrangement joins TRBV10-2 to TRBJ2-3; TRBD1 aligns across 9 bases. Germline lookup yields CDR1 WSHSY and CDR2 SAAADI. V was pared by 2 bases and J by 4 bases, with 4 bases of the junction left unmatched. This CDR3 comprises 15 residues.

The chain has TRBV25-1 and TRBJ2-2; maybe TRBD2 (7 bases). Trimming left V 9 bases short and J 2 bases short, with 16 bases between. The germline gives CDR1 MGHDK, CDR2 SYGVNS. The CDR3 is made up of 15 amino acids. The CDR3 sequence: CASSRGGINTGELFF. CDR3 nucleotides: TGTGCCAGTTCCCGCGGGGGCATAAACACCGGGGAGCTGTTTTTT. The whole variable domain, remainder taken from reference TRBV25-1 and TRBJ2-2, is EADIYQTPRYLVIGTGKKITLECSQTMGHDKMYWYQQDPGMELHLIHYSYGVNSTEKGDLSSESTVSRIRTEHFPLTLESARPSHTSQYLCASSRGGINTGELFFGEGSRLTVL.

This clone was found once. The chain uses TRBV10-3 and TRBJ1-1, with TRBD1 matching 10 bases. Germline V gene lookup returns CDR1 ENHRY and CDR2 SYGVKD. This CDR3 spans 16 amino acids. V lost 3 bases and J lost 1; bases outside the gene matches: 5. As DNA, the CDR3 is TGTGCCATCAGTGACCCGGACAGGGGGACGAACACTGAAGCTTTCTTT. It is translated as CAISDPDRGTNTEAFF.

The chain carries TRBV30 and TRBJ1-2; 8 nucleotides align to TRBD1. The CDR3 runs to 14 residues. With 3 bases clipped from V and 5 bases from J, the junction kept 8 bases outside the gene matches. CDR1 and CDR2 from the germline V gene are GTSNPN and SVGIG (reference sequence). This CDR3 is CAWRSTGQGYGYTF. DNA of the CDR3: TGTGCCTGGAGATCCACTGGACAGGGTTATGGCTACACCTTC.

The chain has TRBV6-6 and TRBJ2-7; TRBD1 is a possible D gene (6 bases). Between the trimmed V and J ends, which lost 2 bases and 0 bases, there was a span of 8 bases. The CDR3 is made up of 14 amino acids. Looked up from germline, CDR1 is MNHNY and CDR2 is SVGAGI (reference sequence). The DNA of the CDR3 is TGTGCCAGCAGTTACGGGACAAACTCCTACGAGCAGTACTTC. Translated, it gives CASSYGTNSYEQYF.

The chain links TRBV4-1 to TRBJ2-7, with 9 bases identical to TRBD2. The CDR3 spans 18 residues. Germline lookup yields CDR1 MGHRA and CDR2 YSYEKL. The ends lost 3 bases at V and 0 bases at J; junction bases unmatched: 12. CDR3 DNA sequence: TGCGCCAGCAGCCAGAGGTCCAGCGGGGGGCCGAGCTCCTACGAGCAGTACTTC. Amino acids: CASSQRSSGGPSSYEQYF.

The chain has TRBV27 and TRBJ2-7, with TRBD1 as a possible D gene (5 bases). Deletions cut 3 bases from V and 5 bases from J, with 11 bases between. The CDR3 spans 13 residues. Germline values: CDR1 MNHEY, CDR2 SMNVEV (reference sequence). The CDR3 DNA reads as TGTGCCAGCAGTTTGAGCCAGGGTAACGAGCAGTACTTC. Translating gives CASSLSQGNEQYF.

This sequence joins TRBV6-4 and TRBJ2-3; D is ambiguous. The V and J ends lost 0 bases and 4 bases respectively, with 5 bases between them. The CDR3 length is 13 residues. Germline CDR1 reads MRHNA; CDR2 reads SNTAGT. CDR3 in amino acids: CASSDSAADTQYF. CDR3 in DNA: TGTGCCAGCAGTGACTCGGCAGCAGATACGCAGTATTTT.

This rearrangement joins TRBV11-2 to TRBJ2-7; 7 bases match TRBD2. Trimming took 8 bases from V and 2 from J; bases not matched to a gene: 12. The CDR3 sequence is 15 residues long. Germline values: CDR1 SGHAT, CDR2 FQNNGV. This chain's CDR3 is CASLHSKGLAYEQYF. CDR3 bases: TGTGCCAGCCTACACTCTAAAGGACTAGCCTACGAGCAGTACTTC.